These 5 T cell receptor beta chains came from one sample sequenced in a study of patients and donors after allogeneic stem cell transplantation (TCRdb year 2020). Library generation was performed with RT-PCR. Sequencer: NextSeq 550. The public sequencing data were trimmed at Q25 with fastp and processed into clonotypes with MiXCR by TCRdb, which kept only in-frame beta chains. Every entry covers one CDR3 protein and lists the most common genes and DNA from its rows. Across this sample there are about 19,000 distinct CDR3 sequences, with 4.5% to 6% seen only once. Roughly 40% of the sample is held by the ten biggest clonotypes. Source material: blood, either unsorted or a sorted T cell fraction (not recorded which). These receptors were obtained from a human donor who was either an allogeneic HSCT recipient or a stem cell or donor lymphocyte infusion donor (not recorded which). It is not recorded whose cells these are; they may come from a transplant donor.

This clonotype occurred many times. CDR3 in DNA: TGTGCCAGCAGTTGGACCTCGGGGGGACTCCCCAATGAGCAGTTCTTC. This encodes CASSWTSGGLPNEQFF. The V gene is TRBV6-2 or TRBV6-3, the J gene TRBJ2-1; 7 bases line up with TRBD2. CDR1 is MNHEY, CDR2 SVGEGT, per germline. V lost 4 bases and J lost 6; bases outside the gene matches: 12. This CDR3 is 16 amino acids long.

The sample holds many counts of this clonotype. V gene TRBV13 combines with J gene TRBJ2-6; D is uncertain. CDR3 length equals 14 residues. CDR1 and CDR2 (germline): PRHDT, FYEKMQ (reference sequence). V was shortened by 5 bases and J by 1 base, with 6 bases between the two germline ends. CDR3 residues: CASSPWSGANVLTF. As DNA, the CDR3 is TGTGCCAGCAGCCCTTGGTCTGGGGCCAACGTCCTGACTTTC.

This clonotype was seen a few times. V and J are TRBV2 and TRBJ2-5, with D possibly TRBD1 on 6 matching bases. Germline lookup yields CDR1 SNHLY and CDR2 FYNNEI. This CDR3 is built from 14 residues. The V and J ends lost 6 bases and 3 bases respectively, with 14 bases between them. CDR3 DNA sequence: TGTGCCAGCAGCGAAACAGGGATGGAAGAGACCCAGTACTTC. Amino acids: CASSETGMEETQYF.

The chain uses TRBV7-9 and TRBJ1-2, with D unresolved. Germline V gene data show CDR1 as SEHNR and CDR2 as FQNEAQ (reference sequence). The CDR3 sequence is 14 residues long. V was cut by 2 bases and J by 4 bases, with 11 bases left in between. CDR3 DNA sequence: TGTGCCAGCAGCTTAAGGTGGCTGTCCTATGGCTACACCTTC. This encodes CASSLRWLSYGYTF.

This chain links TRBV7-8 with TRBJ2-3; D not resolved. This CDR3 region has 14 residues. V lost 5 bases and J 4 bases, leaving 13 bases between the germline ends. CDR1 is SGHVS, CDR2 FQNEAQ, per germline. The CDR3 bases are TGTGCCAGCAGCCCTTTAGTGGGCTCAGATACGCAGTATTTT. Its translation: CASSPLVGSDTQYF.